This T cell receptor beta chain was obtained from a study of blood T cell repertoires in COVID-19. Overall study: Whether acute or convalescent, the COVID-19 samples came from the United States, Italy and Spain. PBMCs, B-cell-depleted T cells, or T cells were the source of the cDNA or gDNA that made up the material.

Methods used by the authors: Estimated nucleated cell counts came from reference gene primer amplification. Clones were read by immunoSEQ multiplex PCR, and TCRdb kept only the in-frame ones, dropping some. V, J and clone size derive from that table, while D and trimming were established from the DNA sequence. The sample gives approximately 150,000 clones, about 86% of which show up once; 3% to 4% is in the top ten. V lost 4 bases, J lost 3 bases, and 4 bases stayed unmatched. Germline V lookup: CDR1 SGHTS, CDR2 YDEGEE. The CDR3 consists of 15 residues. This clonotype originated in a woman aged 70-85 years with acute or convalescent COVID-19. Source material: peripheral blood. The V and J genes are TRBV5-8 and TRBJ1-4; TRBD1 aligns across 9 bases. CDR3 loop: CASSNRQGANEKLFF. The CDR3 coding sequence is TGTGCCAGCAGCAACAGACAGGGGGCTAATGAAAAACTGTTTTTT.